What follows describes a single T cell receptor (beta chain). Its specificity is unknown. The data are from a study of shared clonotypes between healthy human individuals. Overall study findings and caveats: Relative to their counterparts shared across all four donors, non-shared clonotypes exhibited diminished generation probabilities. In the sorted subsets, rarefaction showed sequencing was incomplete despite large depth. Clonotype sharing across donors was expected to vary with sequencing depth.

The CDR3 totals 14 residues. Germline CDR1 reads SGHRS; CDR2 reads YFSETQ. Trimming took off 4 bases at V and 2 bases at J, with 13 bases between the two ends. Original methodology: As immunoSEQ supplied junction-only sequences (without quality scores), filtering differed. The assay was immunoSEQ multiplex PCR, and TCRdb's table has in-frame clones only and misses some. Clone size and V and J calls were adopted from that table, with D and trimming inferred from the DNA. In the table there are some 630,000 clones, 60% to 80% of which are singletons. This chain uses TRBV5-1 with TRBJ2-7; the D gene is possibly TRBD1 (6 bases). The source material was memory CD4+ T cells sorted from blood. Described subset: CD45RA-negative fraction. The TCR was taken from a woman aged 25-40 years in good health. CDR3 in DNA: TGCGCCAGCAGCATGACAGGTTTCGCCTACGAGCAGTACTTC. As protein: CASSMTGFAYEQYF.